This is a list of T cell receptor beta chains from one sample in a study of blood T cells in healthy people across ages. A single record per CDR3 protein comes from TCRdb applying MiXCR to the 5' RACE reads. The table records under 1 million distinct CDR3 sequences, around 45% of them present only once. Material: blood. The receptors here all came from a man aged 60-69 years in good health. Each CDR3 is given with its conserved first and last residue. D genes are given only for firm matches. Clone size is shown for a subset of rows, as once, few, many or a class of expanded clone.

>few|TRBV10-2|TRBJ2-1|TRBD2
CASSSLAGLGGNEQFF
TGCGCCAGCAGCTCCCTAGCGGGGCTTGGGGGCAATGAGCAGTTCTTC
>few|TRBV4-3|TRBJ1-6|-
CASSQDGYSNSPPHF
TGCGCCAGCAGCCAAGATGGGTACAGTAATTCACCCCCCCACTTT
>-|TRBV7-2|TRBJ1-4|-
CASSLDWGVGGAMFF
TGTGCCAGCAGCTTAGATTGGGGAGTAGGCGGAGCGATGTTTTTT
>-|TRBV5-1|TRBJ2-7|-
CASSPTTDNEQYF
TGCGCCAGCAGTCCGACAACCGACAATGAGCAGTACTTC
>once|TRBV4-3|TRBJ1-2|-
CATNGGALGYTF
TGCGCCACAAACGGGGGGGCGCTTGGCTACACCTTC
>few|TRBV4-3|TRBJ1-4|-
CASSQGGLSTNEKLFF
TGCGCCAGCAGCCAAGGAGGCCTCTCAACTAATGAAAAACTGTTTTTT
>few|TRBV9|TRBJ1-2|-
CASSAVRESYGYTF
TGTGCCAGCAGCGCCGTTCGGGAGTCGTATGGCTACACCTTC
>-|TRBV7-2|TRBJ2-7|-
CASSLGLIYEQYF
TGTGCCAGCAGCTTAGGCTTAATCTACGAGCAGTACTTC
>-|TRBV2|TRBJ2-1|TRBD2
CASGPHSGGDNEQFF
TGTGCCAGCGGGCCCCACAGCGGGGGGGACAATGAGCAGTTCTTC
>-|TRBV20-1|TRBJ2-3|-
CSASPVDYLDTQYF
TGCAGTGCTAGCCCAGTGGACTATCTAGATACACAGTATTTT
>-|TRBV12-3/TRBV12-4|TRBJ2-5|-
CASSLSGGSRETQYF
TGTGCCAGCAGTTTATCTGGGGGTTCGCGAGAGACCCAGTACTTC
>many|TRBV27|TRBJ2-1|-
CASKQGGVWNEQFF
TGTGCCAGCAAACAGGGTGGGGTATGGAATGAGCAGTTCTTC
>many|TRBV6-6|TRBJ2-7|-
CASSYSRGAYEQYF
TGTGCCAGCAGTTACTCAAGGGGGGCCTACGAGCAGTACTTC
>once|TRBV20-1|TRBJ1-1|-
CSATQGVTSGTEAFF
TGCAGTGCCACCCAAGGGGTGACATCGGGCACTGAAGCTTTCTTT
>few|TRBV7-2|TRBJ2-6|-
CASSLAGQAPSGANVLTF
TGTGCCAGCAGCTTAGCTGGGCAGGCCCCCTCTGGGGCCAACGTCCTGACTTTC
>few|TRBV12-3/TRBV12-4|TRBJ1-1|TRBD1
CASSPGQTTTEAFF
TGTGCCAGCAGTCCGGGACAGACGACCACTGAAGCTTTCTTT
>many|TRBV29-1|TRBJ1-2|TRBD1
CSVDCRQGYGYTF
TGCAGCGTTGATTGCCGACAGGGCTATGGCTACACCTTC
>-|TRBV15|TRBJ2-2|-
CATSREDSWAGELFF
TGTGCCACCAGCAGAGAAGATAGCTGGGCCGGGGAGCTGTTTTTT
>-|TRBV9|TRBJ2-5|TRBD1
CASGGQPQETQYF
TGTGCCAGCGGGGGACAGCCCCAAGAGACCCAGTACTTC
>once|TRBV5-1|TRBJ2-5|-
CASSTLEGTQYF
TGCGCCAGCAGCACCCTCGAGGGGACCCAGTACTTC
>few|TRBV4-1|TRBJ2-7|-
CASSQALVSGDEQYF
TGCGCCAGCAGCCAAGCTCTAGTCTCAGGGGACGAGCAGTACTTC
>once|TRBV5-1|TRBJ1-1|-
CASIGETEAFF
TGCGCCAGCATAGGCGAGACTGAAGCTTTCTTT
>-|TRBV6-1|TRBJ2-1|-
CASRQPGGGNEQFF
TGTGCCAGCAGACAGCCAGGGGGGGGCAATGAGCAGTTCTTC
>few|TRBV29-1|TRBJ1-4|TRBD1
CSVDETRTGCEKLFF
TGCAGCGTTGACGAGACTAGGACAGGGTGTGAAAAACTGTTTTTT
>few|TRBV28|TRBJ2-7|-
CASSYGEGSNFDEQYF
TGTGCCAGCAGTTACGGAGAGGGTAGTAATTTCGACGAGCAGTACTTC
>few|TRBV29-1|TRBJ2-4|-
CSVAGTKNIQYF
TGCAGCGTGGCGGGGACCAAAAACATTCAGTACTTC
>few|TRBV29-1|TRBJ1-2|-
CSARGTAGYTF
TGCAGCGCAAGGGGTACAGCTGGCTACACCTTC
>-|TRBV6-2/TRBV6-3|TRBJ1-2|TRBD1
CASRSDRGKGLSAYGYTF
TGTGCCAGCAGGAGCGACAGGGGCAAAGGTCTGTCCGCCTATGGCTACACCTTC
>-|TRBV7-9|TRBJ2-7|-
CASSLGGGRGLSYEQYF
TGTGCCAGCAGCTTAGGCGGTGGGCGGGGACTCTCCTACGAGCAGTACTTC
>-|TRBV6-2/TRBV6-3|TRBJ1-1|-
CASSYDDRKMMNTEAFF
TGTGCCAGCAGTTACGACGACAGAAAGATGATGAACACTGAAGCTTTCTTT
>few|TRBV7-2|TRBJ2-5|TRBD2
CASSSRLAGVETQYF
TGTGCCAGCAGCTCTAGACTAGCGGGGGTTGAGACCCAGTACTTC
>-|TRBV18|TRBJ2-3|-
CASSPPGPGTTDTQYF
TGTGCCAGCTCACCACCTGGACCGGGGACCACAGATACGCAGTATTTT
>-|TRBV20-1|TRBJ1-2|-
CSARAYGYTF
TGCAGTGCTAGGGCTTATGGCTACACCTTC
>-|TRBV2|TRBJ1-5|-
CASSVGPYSNQPQHF
TGTGCCAGCAGTGTTGGTCCTTATAGCAATCAGCCCCAGCATTTT
>-|TRBV20-1|TRBJ1-1|-
CSASGATNTEAFF
TGCAGTGCTAGTGGGGCGACGAACACTGAAGCTTTCTTT
>once|TRBV30|TRBJ2-2|TRBD1
CAWDRGRFGELFF
TGTGCCTGGGACAGGGGGCGGTTCGGGGAGCTGTTTTTT
>-|TRBV5-1|TRBJ2-3|-
CASSESPSTDTQYF
TGCGCCAGCAGCGAAAGTCCTAGCACAGATACGCAGTATTTT
>few|TRBV3-1|TRBJ2-1|-
CASSQVRGGNEQFF
TGTGCCAGCAGCCAAGTAAGGGGAGGAAACGAGCAGTTCTTC
>-|TRBV6-5|TRBJ1-1|TRBD1
CASSYSGTEMNTEAFF
TGTGCCAGCAGTTACTCGGGGACAGAAATGAACACTGAAGCTTTCTTT
>few|TRBV25-1|TRBJ2-5|TRBD1
CASSVGDRQETQYF
TGTGCCAGCAGTGTCGGGGACAGGCAAGAGACCCAGTACTTC
>once|TRBV7-9|TRBJ2-3|-
CASSSQGGPDTQYF
TGTGCCAGCAGCTCACAGGGGGGGCCAGATACGCAGTATTTT
>-|TRBV12-3/TRBV12-4|TRBJ2-5|-
CASSLAGGGRETQYF
TGTGCCAGCAGTTTAGCCGGGGGCGGACGGGAGACCCAGTACTTC
>few|TRBV4-3|TRBJ1-6|-
CASSQDPDRDYNSPLHF
TGCGCCAGCAGCCAAGATCCAGACAGAGACTATAATTCACCCCTCCACTTT
>-|TRBV4-3|TRBJ2-7|-
CASSQDHRDWTYEQYF
TGCGCCAGCAGCCAGGACCATAGGGATTGGACCTACGAGCAGTACTTC
>few|TRBV9|TRBJ2-1|TRBD2
CASSVGSSGGYNEQFF
TGTGCCAGCAGCGTAGGGTCTAGCGGGGGATACAATGAGCAGTTCTTC
>-|TRBV20-1|TRBJ2-5|TRBD2
CSAALAGGGNNEQYF
TGCAGTGCGGCGCTCGCTGGCGGGGGGAACAATGAGCAGTACTTC
>-|TRBV24-1|TRBJ2-1|TRBD1
CATSDAGGYYNEQFF
TGTGCCACCAGTGATGCAGGGGGCTATTACAATGAGCAGTTCTTC
>few|TRBV20-1|TRBJ1-1|-
CSAFKEGTEAFF
TGCAGTGCTTTTAAAGAGGGCACTGAAGCTTTCTTT
>few|TRBV29-1|TRBJ1-2|TRBD1
CSVGGRLTGTEYGYTF
TGCAGCGTTGGGGGACGATTAACCGGGACAGAATATGGCTACACCTTC
>few|TRBV20-1|TRBJ1-4|-
CSAESWGSANEKLFF
TGCAGTGCGGAAAGCTGGGGGAGCGCTAATGAAAAACTGTTTTTT
>-|TRBV12-3/TRBV12-4|TRBJ2-5|TRBD2
CASSLLTSGGLQETQYF
TGTGCCAGCAGTTTACTGACTAGCGGGGGGCTCCAAGAGACCCAGTACTTC
>-|TRBV7-9|TRBJ2-1|-
CASSKTDVYNEQFF
TGTGCCAGCAGCAAAACGGACGTGTACAATGAGCAGTTCTTC
>-|TRBV7-9|TRBJ1-2|-
CASSLALGENYGYTF
TGTGCCAGCAGCTTAGCCTTGGGAGAGAACTATGGCTACACCTTC
>-|TRBV15|TRBJ1-1|-
CATGTGTLNTEAFF
TGTGCCACCGGGACCGGGACACTGAACACTGAAGCTTTCTTT
>-|TRBV27|TRBJ2-6|-
CASRVGSGANVLTF
TGTGCCAGCAGAGTAGGTTCTGGGGCCAACGTCCTGACTTTC
>many|TRBV7-8|TRBJ1-5|-
CASSLGNNQPQHF
TGTGCCAGCAGCCTGGGTAACAATCAGCCCCAGCATTTT
>-|TRBV20-1|TRBJ2-3|TRBD2
CSAPPAGGGSTDTQYF
TGCAGTGCCCCCCCAGCGGGGGGCGGTAGTACAGATACGCAGTATTTT
>few|TRBV14|TRBJ1-2|-
CASSQVGLTGYGYTF
TGTGCCAGCAGCCAAGTCGGACTTACGGGCTATGGCTACACCTTC
>few|TRBV20-1|TRBJ1-2|-
CSARAPGRYYGYTF
TGCAGTGCTAGGGCCCCAGGGAGGTACTATGGCTACACCTTC